The 20 T cell receptor beta chains in this list originate from one sample, sequenced in a study of OX40 agonist ivuxolimab in advanced cancers. Using immunoSEQ multiplex PCR, the repertoire was profiled, and TCRdb retains in-frame clones only, with some absent. The table has 35,000 to 40,000 clones, around 86% seen once. The sample was CD4+ or CD8+ T cells sorted from blood, taken in a trial of the OX40 agonist ivuxolimab. The origin of the receptors is an adult with an advanced solid tumor such as melanoma, head and neck, liver or kidney cancer.

The chain carries TRBV5-1 and TRBJ2-3, with 9 nucleotides matching TRBD2. The J segment lost 6 bases and the V segment lost 6 bases, leaving 11 bases of the junction unmatched. The CDR3 runs 15 residues. Germline V gene lookup returns CDR1 SGHRS and CDR2 YFSETQ. The CDR3 loop reads CASTSRGGALDTQYF. The CDR3 DNA reads TGCGCCAGCACCTCCCGCGGGGGGGCCTTGGATACGCAGTATTTT. Combining the CDR3 with reference TRBV5-1 and TRBJ2-3 gives the whole variable domain KAGVTQTPRYLIKTRGQQVTLSCSPISGHRSVSWYQQTPGQGLQFLFEYFSETQRNKGNFPGRFSGRQFSNSRSEMNVSTLELGDSALYLCASTSRGGALDTQYFGPGTRLTVL.

The gene calls are TRBV5-4 and TRBJ2-5; 8 bases agree with TRBD1. The CDR3 is 16 residues long. With 3 bases clipped from V and 2 bases from J, the junction kept 9 bases outside the gene matches. CDR1 and CDR2 (germline): SGHNT, YYREEE (reference sequence). As DNA, the CDR3 is TGTGCCAGCAGCTACGCCTTGGACAGGGCGCAAGAGACCCAGTACTTC. Its protein is CASSYALDRAQETQYF.

A few counts support this clone. The rearrangement uses TRBV7-6 and TRBJ1-1; D is ambiguous. V was cut by 1 base and J by 1 base, with 7 bases left in between. The CDR3 length is 14 residues. The V gene's germline CDR1 is SGHVS and CDR2 FNYEAQ. The CDR3 coding sequence is TGTGCCAGCAGCTTAGAGGGAACGAACACTGAAGCTTTCTTT. Amino acids: CASSLEGTNTEAFF.

The chain recombines TRBV19 with TRBJ1-2; D call uncertain. The germline CDR1 and CDR2 sequences are LNHDA and SQIVND (reference sequence). With 4 bases removed from V and 0 bases from J, the gap between germline ends came to 6 bases. This CDR3 comprises 13 residues. This chain's CDR3 is CASSSLSNYGYTF. The CDR3 DNA sequence: TGTGCCAGTAGTAGCCTCTCTAACTATGGCTACACCTTC.

The chain couples TRBV6-6 to TRBJ2-2; a possible D gene is TRBD2 (5 bases). Germline values: CDR1 MNHNY, CDR2 SVGAGI (reference sequence). This CDR3 comprises 11 residues. Trimming removed 6 bases from V and 12 bases from J, with 11 bases in between. The CDR3 region has the DNA TGTGCCAGCAGCGCCAAGCGGAAGCTGTTTTTT. Translating it yields CASSAKRKLFF.

The gene calls are TRBV19 and TRBJ2-5; 7 bases match TRBD2. The CDR3 totals 16 residues. The ends lost 1 base at V and 4 bases at J; junction bases unmatched: 9. CDR1 is LNHDA, CDR2 SQIVND, per germline (reference sequence). The CDR3 bases are TGTGCCAGTAGTATAGTGGGGGAGGGGCCGGGAGAGACCCAGTACTTC. It codes for CASSIVGEGPGETQYF.

This chain joins TRBV19 and TRBJ1-5; TRBD1 aligns across 12 bases. J gave up 4 bases and V 7 bases, and 8 bases lay outside the gene matches. The CDR3 spans 16 residues. CDR1 LNHDA and CDR2 SQIVND come from the germline V gene (reference sequence). The DNA of the CDR3 is TGTGCCAGTATACCGGGACAGGGGGCTCGAAATCAGCCCCAGCATTTT. Translating it yields CASIPGQGARNQPQHF.

The rearrangement links TRBV9 to TRBJ2-7; 9 nucleotides match TRBD2. Germline V gene sequence: CDR1 SGDLS, CDR2 YYNGEE. Losses at the gene ends were 3 bases for V and 2 bases for J; bases not matched to a gene: 3. CDR3 length: 14 residues. CDR3 nucleotides: TGTGCCAGCAGCGGCGGGGGGGACGCCTACGAGCAGTACTTC. This sequence encodes CASSGGGDAYEQYF. Looking up the rest from reference TRBV9 and TRBJ2-7 gives the full variable domain: DSGVTQTPKHLITATGQRVTLRCSPRSGDLSVYWYQQSLDQGLQFLIQYYNGEERAKGNILERFSAQQFPDLHSELNLSSLELGDSALYFCASSGGGDAYEQYFGPGTRLTVT.

By share of the sample, this clone is medium-sized. The rearrangement joins TRBV30 to TRBJ1-1; tentative D call: TRBD1 (5 bases). Per the germline V gene, CDR1 is GTSNPN and CDR2 is SVGIG (reference sequence). V lost 3 bases, J lost 4 bases, and 6 bases lay in between. The CDR3 is 11 residues long. In nucleotides, the CDR3 is TGTGCCTGGAGCCAGGGCACTGAAGCTTTCTTT. Amino acid sequence: CAWSQGTEAFF. The variable domain in full, with the rest retrieved from reference TRBV30 and TRBJ1-1, is SQTIHQWPATLVQPVGSPLSLECTVEGTSNPNLYWYRQAAGRGLQLLFYSVGIGQISSEVPQNLSASRPQDRQFILSSKKLLLSDSGFYLCAWSQGTEAFFGQGTRLTVV.

CDR3 region: CASSERDTDTQYF. Here the CDR3 DNA reads TGTGCCAGTAGCGAGCGGGACACAGATACGCAGTATTTT. The chain recombines TRBV19 with TRBJ2-3, with TRBD2 matching over 7 bases. Trimming at V came to 6 bases and at J to 2 bases, leaving 2 bases not matched to a gene. The CDR3 contains 13 residues. Germline V CDR1 and CDR2: LNHDA, SQIVND (reference sequence). Filled out from reference TRBV19 and TRBJ2-3, the complete variable domain reads DGGITQSPKYLFRKEGQNVTLSCEQNLNHDAMYWYRQDPGQGLRLIYYSQIVNDFQKGDIAEGYSVSREKKESFPLTVTSAQKNPTAFYLCASSERDTDTQYFGPGTRLTVL.

This clone was picked up a small number of times. The genes are TRBV28 and TRBJ1-2, with D uncertain. The length of the CDR3 is 11 residues. Germline CDR1 MDHEN, CDR2 SYDVKM. V was shortened by 4 bases and J by 8 bases, with 8 bases between the two germline ends. The CDR3 sequence: CASSWSNGYTF. Written as DNA, the CDR3 is TGTGCCAGCAGTTGGAGTAACGGCTACACCTTC.

The rearrangement joins TRBV7-2 to TRBJ2-1, with a possible D match to TRBD2 (5 bases). Germline CDR1 is SGHTA and CDR2 is FQGNSA. The CDR3 extends over 14 amino acids. The V end lost 5 bases, the J end lost 7 bases, and 15 bases lay between the germline ends. This CDR3 reads CASSPGRVANEQFF. CDR3 nucleotide sequence: TGTGCCAGCAGCCCCGGGCGGGTAGCGAATGAGCAGTTCTTC.

The chain combines TRBV19 with TRBJ1-1; no clear D. This CDR3 is built from 12 residues. V was clipped by 7 bases and J by 7 bases, with 13 bases between them. Germline-derived CDR1 and CDR2 are LNHDA and SQIVND (reference sequence). This CDR3 reads CASNPRGGEAFF. In nucleotides, the CDR3 is TGTGCCAGTAACCCGCGGGGAGGTGAAGCTTTCTTT.

J is TRBJ2-3 and V is TRBV9; 7 bases are shared with TRBD1. Trimming took 0 bases from V and 4 from J; bases not matched to a gene: 5. Germline assignment: CDR1 SGDLS and CDR2 YYNGEE. CDR3 size: 15 residues. The CDR3 sequence is CASSVASQGPDTQYF. The CDR3 region has the DNA TGTGCCAGCAGCGTAGCCTCACAGGGGCCAGATACGCAGTATTTT.

The V and J genes are TRBV14 and TRBJ2-7; maybe TRBD1 (5 bases). Trimming took 0 bases from V and 9 from J, leaving 9 bases between them. Per the germline V gene, CDR1 is SGHDN and CDR2 is FVKESK. The CDR3 length is 12 residues. As DNA, the CDR3 is TGTGCCAGCAGCCAAGATGGGGCAGTGCAGTACTTC. Protein: CASSQDGAVQYF.

CDR3 loop: CASKEVIGALNTEAFF. The CDR3 bases are TGTGCCAGTAAGGAGGTGATCGGGGCCTTAAACACTGAAGCTTTCTTT. The rearrangement joins TRBV19 to TRBJ1-1; possibly TRBD1 for D (5 bases). The CDR3 loop spans 16 amino acids. The germline V and J ends were trimmed by 7 bases and 2 bases, with 20 bases remaining between them. CDR1 and CDR2 from the germline V gene are LNHDA and SQIVND (reference sequence).

This clone appeared a few times. The rearrangement uses TRBV29-1 and TRBJ1-4; 9 positions match TRBD1. Germline lookup yields CDR1 SQVTM and CDR2 ANQGSEA. The CDR3 sequence is 14 residues long. V was pared by 7 bases and J by 7 bases, with 10 bases of the junction left unmatched. The CDR3 protein is CSAQDRGNSEKLFF. CDR3 coding DNA: TGCAGCGCCCAGGACAGGGGAAATAGTGAAAAACTGTTTTTT.

The chain links TRBV7-3 to TRBJ2-3; no reliable D call. The CDR3 is 14 amino acids. Germline loops: CDR1 SGHTA, CDR2 FQGTGA. V was cut by 2 bases and J by 5 bases, with 11 bases left in between. CDR3 amino acids: CASSLVTSEDTQYF. DNA for the CDR3: TGTGCCAGCAGCTTAGTAACGTCGGAAGATACGCAGTATTTT.

As concerns this clone: One end of the junction is discordant with germline, which a read error may explain. The chain links TRBV6-1 to TRBJ1-2; D is undetermined. The CDR3 is 12 residues long. The germline V gene has CDR1 MNHNS and CDR2 SASEGT. This CDR3 is CASSDSSGPPLF. The CDR3 DNA reads as TGTGCCAGCAGTGACAGCTCCGGGCCCCCTTTGTTC.

The genes are TRBV9 and TRBJ1-1, with TRBD1 as a possible D gene (6 bases). Trimming removed 4 bases from V and 0 bases from J, with 13 bases in between. The CDR3 spans 15 residues. Germline CDR1 is SGDLS and CDR2 is YYNGEE. DNA of the CDR3: TGTGCCAGCAGCAAACGGGACACCGTGAACACTGAAGCTTTCTTT. It yields the protein CASSKRDTVNTEAFF.